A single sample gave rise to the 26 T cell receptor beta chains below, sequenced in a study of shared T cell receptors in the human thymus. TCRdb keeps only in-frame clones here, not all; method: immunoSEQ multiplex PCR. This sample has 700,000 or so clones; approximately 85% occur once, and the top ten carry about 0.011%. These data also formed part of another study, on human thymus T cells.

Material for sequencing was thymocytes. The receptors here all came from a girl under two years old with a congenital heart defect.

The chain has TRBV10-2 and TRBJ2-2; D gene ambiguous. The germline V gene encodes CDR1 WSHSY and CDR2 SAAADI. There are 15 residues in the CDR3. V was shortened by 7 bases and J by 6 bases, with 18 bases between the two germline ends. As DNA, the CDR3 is TGCGCCAGCACCGATAAACCTTTCAGCGCCGGGGAGCTGTTTTTT. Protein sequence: CASTDKPFSAGELFF.

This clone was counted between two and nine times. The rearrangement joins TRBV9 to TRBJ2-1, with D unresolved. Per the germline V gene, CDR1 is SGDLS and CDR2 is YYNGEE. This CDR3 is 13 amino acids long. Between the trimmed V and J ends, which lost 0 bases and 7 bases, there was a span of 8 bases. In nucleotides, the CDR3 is TGTGCCAGCAGCGTAGCAAATCATAATGAGCAGTTCTTC. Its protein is CASSVANHNEQFF.

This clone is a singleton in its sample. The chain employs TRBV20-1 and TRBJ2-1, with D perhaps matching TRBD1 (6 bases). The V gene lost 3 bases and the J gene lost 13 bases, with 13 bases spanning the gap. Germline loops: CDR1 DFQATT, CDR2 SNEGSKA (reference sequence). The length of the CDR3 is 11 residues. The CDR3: CSARGWDTQFF. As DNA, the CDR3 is TGCAGTGCTAGGGGCTGGGACACCCAGTTCTTC.

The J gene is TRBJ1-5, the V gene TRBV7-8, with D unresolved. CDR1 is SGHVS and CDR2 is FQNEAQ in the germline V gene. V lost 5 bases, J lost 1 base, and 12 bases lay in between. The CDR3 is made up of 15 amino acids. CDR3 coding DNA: TGTGCCAGCAGCCTACTCCAGGCAAGCAATCAGCCCCAGCATTTT. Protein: CASSLLQASNQPQHF.

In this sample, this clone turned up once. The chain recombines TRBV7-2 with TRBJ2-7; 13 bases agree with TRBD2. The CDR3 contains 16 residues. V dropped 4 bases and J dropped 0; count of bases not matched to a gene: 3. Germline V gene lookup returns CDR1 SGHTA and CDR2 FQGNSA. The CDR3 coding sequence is TGTGCCAGCAGCTCCACTAGCGGGGGGGACTCCTACGAGCAGTACTTC. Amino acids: CASSSTSGGDSYEQYF.

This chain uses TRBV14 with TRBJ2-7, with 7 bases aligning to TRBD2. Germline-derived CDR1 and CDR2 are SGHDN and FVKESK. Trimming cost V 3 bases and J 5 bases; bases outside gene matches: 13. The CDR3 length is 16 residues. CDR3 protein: CASSQNRRREGNEQYF. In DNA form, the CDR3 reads TGTGCCAGCAGCCAGAACCGGAGGAGGGAGGGAAACGAGCAGTACTTC.

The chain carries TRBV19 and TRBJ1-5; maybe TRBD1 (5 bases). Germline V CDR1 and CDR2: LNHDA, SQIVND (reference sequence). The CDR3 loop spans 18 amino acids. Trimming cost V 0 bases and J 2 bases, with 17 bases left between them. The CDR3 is CASSIDPLNRRGNQPQHF. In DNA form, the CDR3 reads TGTGCCAGTAGTATAGATCCCCTGAACAGGCGCGGCAATCAGCCCCAGCATTTT.

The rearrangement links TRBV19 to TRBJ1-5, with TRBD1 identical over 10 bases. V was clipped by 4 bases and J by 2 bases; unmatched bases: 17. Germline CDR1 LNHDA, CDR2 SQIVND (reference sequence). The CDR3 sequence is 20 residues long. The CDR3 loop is CASSTSIGTTGGNGNQPQHF. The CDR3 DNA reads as TGTGCCAGTAGTACAAGTATAGGGACGACAGGGGGCAATGGCAATCAGCCCCAGCATTTT.

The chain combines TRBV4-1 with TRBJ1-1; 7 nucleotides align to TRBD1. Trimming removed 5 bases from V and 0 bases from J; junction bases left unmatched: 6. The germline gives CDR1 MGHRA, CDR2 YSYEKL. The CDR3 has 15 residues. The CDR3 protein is CASSKSDRMNTEAFF. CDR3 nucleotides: TGCGCCAGCAGCAAATCGGACAGGATGAACACTGAAGCTTTCTTT.

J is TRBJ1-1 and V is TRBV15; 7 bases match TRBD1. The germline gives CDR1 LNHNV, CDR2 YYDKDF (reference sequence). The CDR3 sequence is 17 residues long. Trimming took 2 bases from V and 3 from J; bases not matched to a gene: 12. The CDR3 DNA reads TGTGCCACCAGCAGAACGGGGAGGAACAGGGGTCACACTGAAGCTTTCTTT. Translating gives CATSRTGRNRGHTEAFF.

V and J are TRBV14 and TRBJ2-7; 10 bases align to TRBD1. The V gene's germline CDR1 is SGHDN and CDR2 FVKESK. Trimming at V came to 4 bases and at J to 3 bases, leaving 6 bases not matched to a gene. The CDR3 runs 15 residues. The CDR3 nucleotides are TGTGCCAGCAGCCCCCGGGACAGGGGAAACTACGAGCAGTACTTC. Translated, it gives CASSPRDRGNYEQYF. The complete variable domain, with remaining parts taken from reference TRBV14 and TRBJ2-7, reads EAGVTQFPSHSVIEKGQTVTLRCDPISGHDNLYWYRRVMGKEIKFLLHFVKESKQDESGMPNNRFLAERTGGTYSTLKVQPAELEDSGVYFCASSPRDRGNYEQYFGPGTRLTVT.

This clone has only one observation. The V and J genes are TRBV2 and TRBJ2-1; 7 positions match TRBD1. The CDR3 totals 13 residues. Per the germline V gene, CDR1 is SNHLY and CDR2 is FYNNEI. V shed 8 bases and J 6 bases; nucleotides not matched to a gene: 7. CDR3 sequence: CASVRDRVNEQFF. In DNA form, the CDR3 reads TGTGCCAGCGTCCGGGACAGAGTCAATGAGCAGTTCTTC.

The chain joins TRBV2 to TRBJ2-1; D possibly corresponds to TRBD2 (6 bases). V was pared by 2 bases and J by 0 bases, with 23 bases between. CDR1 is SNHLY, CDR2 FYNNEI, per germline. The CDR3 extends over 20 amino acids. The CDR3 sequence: CASSETIRDWRASSYNEQFF. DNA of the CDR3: TGTGCCAGCAGTGAAACAATCCGGGACTGGCGAGCTAGCTCCTACAATGAGCAGTTCTTC. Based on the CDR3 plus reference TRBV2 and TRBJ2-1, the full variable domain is EPEVTQTPSHQVTQMGQEVILRCVPISNHLYFYWYRQILGQKVEFLVSFYNNEISEKSEIFDDQFSVERPDGSNFTLKIRSTKLEDSAMYFCASSETIRDWRASSYNEQFFGPGTRLTVL.

The CDR3 spells CASIASRGTEAFF. The DNA for the CDR3 is TGTGCCAGCATCGCCTCACGGGGCACTGAAGCTTTCTTT. This chain uses TRBV27 with TRBJ1-1, with unresolved D. The CDR3 is made up of 13 amino acids. The germline V and J ends were trimmed by 7 bases and 4 bases, with 13 bases remaining between them. In germline, CDR1 is MNHEY, CDR2 SMNVEV (reference sequence).

The CDR3 bases are TGTGCCAGCAGTTACGGGCAGGCCCTTGGTGAAAAACTGTTTTTT. Amino acid sequence: CASSYGQALGEKLFF. The chain joins TRBV6-6 to TRBJ1-4; D is undetermined. V dropped 2 bases and J dropped 7 bases, with 14 bases sitting between them. CDR3 length: 15 amino acids. Germline CDR1 reads MNHNY; CDR2 reads SVGAGI (reference sequence).

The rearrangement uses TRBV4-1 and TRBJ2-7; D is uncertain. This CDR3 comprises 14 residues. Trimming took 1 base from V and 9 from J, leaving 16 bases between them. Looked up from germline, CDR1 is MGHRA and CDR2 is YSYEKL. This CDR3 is CASSQAPTPIGQYF. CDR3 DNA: TGCGCCAGCAGCCAAGCCCCTACGCCGATTGGGCAGTACTTC.

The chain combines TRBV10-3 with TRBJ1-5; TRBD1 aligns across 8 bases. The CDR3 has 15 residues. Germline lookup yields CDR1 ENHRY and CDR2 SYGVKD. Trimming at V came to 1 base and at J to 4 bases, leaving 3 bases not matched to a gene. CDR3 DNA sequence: TGTGCCATCAGTGAGTTCCACAGGGGGAATCAGCCCCAGCATTTT. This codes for CAISEFHRGNQPQHF.

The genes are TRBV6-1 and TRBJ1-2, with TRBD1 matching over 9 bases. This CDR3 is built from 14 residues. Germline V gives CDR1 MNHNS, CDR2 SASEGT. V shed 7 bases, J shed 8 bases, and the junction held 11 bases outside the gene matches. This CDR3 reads CASNSVQGAKGYTF. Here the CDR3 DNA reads TGTGCCAGCAATTCAGTACAGGGGGCGAAGGGCTACACCTTC.

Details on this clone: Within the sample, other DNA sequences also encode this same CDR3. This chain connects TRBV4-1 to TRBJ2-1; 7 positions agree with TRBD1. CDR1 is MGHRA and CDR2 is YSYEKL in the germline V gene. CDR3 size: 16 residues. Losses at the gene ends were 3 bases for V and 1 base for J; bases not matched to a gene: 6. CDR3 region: CASSHQDRESYNEQFF. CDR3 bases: TGCGCCAGCAGCCACCAAGACAGGGAATCCTACAATGAGCAGTTCTTC.

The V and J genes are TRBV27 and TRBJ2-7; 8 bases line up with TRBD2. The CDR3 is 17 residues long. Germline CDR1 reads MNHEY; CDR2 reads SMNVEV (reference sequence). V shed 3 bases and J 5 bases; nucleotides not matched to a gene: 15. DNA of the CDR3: TGTGCCAGCAGTTTTGTCGGGGGGGCGTTGGGCCTGGACGAGCAGTACTTC. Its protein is CASSFVGGALGLDEQYF.

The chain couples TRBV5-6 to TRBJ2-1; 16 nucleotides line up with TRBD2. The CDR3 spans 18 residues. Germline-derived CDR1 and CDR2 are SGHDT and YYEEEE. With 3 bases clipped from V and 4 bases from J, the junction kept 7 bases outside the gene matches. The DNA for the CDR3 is TGTGCCAGCAGCTATTCCGGGACTAGCGGGGGGGCATACAATGAGCAGTTCTTC. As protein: CASSYSGTSGGAYNEQFF.

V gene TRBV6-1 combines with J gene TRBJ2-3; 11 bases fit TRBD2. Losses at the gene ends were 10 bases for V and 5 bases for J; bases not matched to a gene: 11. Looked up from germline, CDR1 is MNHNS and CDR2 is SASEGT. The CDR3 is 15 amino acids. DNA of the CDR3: TGTGCCACTCATCGACTAGCGGGGTTGGTAGATACGCAGTATTTT. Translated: CATHRLAGLVDTQYF.

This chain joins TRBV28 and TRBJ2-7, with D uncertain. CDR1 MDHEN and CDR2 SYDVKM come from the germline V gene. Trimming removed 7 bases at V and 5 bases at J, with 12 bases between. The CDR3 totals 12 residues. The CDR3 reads CASKSVGHEQYF. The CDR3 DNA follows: TGTGCCAGCAAATCTGTGGGCCACGAGCAGTACTTC.

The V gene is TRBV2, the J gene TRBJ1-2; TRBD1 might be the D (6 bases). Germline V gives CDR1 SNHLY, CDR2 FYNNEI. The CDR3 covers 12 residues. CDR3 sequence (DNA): TGTGCGTGGGGAGGGGGAAGCTATGGCTACACCTTC. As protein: CAWGGGSYGYTF.

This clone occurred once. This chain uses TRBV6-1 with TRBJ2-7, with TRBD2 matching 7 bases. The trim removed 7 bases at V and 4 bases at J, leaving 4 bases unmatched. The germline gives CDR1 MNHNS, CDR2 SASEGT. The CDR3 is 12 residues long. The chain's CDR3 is CASTLGGYEQYF. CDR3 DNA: TGTGCCAGCACGCTCGGGGGGTACGAGCAGTACTTC.

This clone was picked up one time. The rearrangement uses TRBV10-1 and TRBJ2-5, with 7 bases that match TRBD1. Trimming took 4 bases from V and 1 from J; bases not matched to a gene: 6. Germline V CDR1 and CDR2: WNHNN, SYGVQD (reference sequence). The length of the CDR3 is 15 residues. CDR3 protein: CASSVTGIPQETQYF. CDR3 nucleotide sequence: TGCGCCAGCAGTGTGACAGGGATCCCCCAAGAGACCCAGTACTTC.